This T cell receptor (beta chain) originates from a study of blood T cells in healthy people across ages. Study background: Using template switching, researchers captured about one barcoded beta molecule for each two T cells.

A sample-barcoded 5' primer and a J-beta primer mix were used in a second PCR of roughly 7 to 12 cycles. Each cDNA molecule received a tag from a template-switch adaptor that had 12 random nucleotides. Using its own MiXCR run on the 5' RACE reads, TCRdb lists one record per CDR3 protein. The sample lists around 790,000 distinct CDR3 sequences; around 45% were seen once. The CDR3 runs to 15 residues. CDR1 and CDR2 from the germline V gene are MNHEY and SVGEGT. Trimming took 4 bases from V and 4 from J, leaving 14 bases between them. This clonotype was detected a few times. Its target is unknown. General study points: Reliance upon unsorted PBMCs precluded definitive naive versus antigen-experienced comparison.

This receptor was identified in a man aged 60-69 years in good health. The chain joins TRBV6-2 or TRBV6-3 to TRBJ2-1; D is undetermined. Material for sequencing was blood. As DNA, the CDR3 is TGTGCCAGCAGTTCCGGCTCGTCCTTTTACAATGAGCAGTTCTTC. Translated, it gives CASSSGSSFYNEQFF.